The clone carrying this T cell receptor beta chain was detected a few times. The source of the sample is a study of blood T cell repertoires in COVID-19. About the study: Samples taken during acute and convalescent COVID-19 were collected in the United States, Italy and Spain. PBMCs, B-cell-depleted T cells, or T cells were the source of the cDNA or gDNA that made up the material.

CDR1 is MDHEN, CDR2 SYDVKM, per germline. The CDR3 extends over 15 amino acids. V gave up 2 bases and J gave up 6 bases, with 11 bases separating them. TCRdb's copy holds only in-frame clones and misses some; the assay was immunoSEQ multiplex PCR. The sample lists some 150,000 clones, approximately 80% occurring once. This chain connects TRBV28 to TRBJ1-6, with D maybe TRBD1 (6 bases). The receptor was derived from a woman aged 80 or over with acute or convalescent COVID-19. The sample taken for sequencing was peripheral blood. CDR3: CASSLGAQGNSPLHF. CDR3 DNA: TGTGCCAGCAGTTTAGGAGCACAGGGTAATTCACCCCTCCACTTT.